Listed here is a single TCR beta chain. Its cognate antigen is unknown. The sample originates from a study of T cells in Graves' hyperthyroidism and ophthalmopathy. Study-level information: Prior to any treatment, at the point of initial diagnosis, peripheral blood was collected. Whole-study findings and limits: Most expanded thyroid clonotypes above 0.001 recurred in blood.

RNA transcripts yielded amplified TCR beta CDR3 regions. Primed by the HTBI set, a first-round RT-PCR was run on the TCR CDR3. TCRdb used MiXCR to reprocess the multiplex PCR reads, holding one entry per CDR3 protein. The table lists some 350,000 distinct CDR3 sequences, nearly 15% of them singletons. This receptor was taken from a woman between 55 and 75 years old with Graves' ophthalmopathy. Material for sequencing was blood.

CDR3 region: CSARASAGVSNEQFF. The CDR3 nucleotides read TGCAGTGCTAGAGCGTCAGCGGGGGTAAGCAATGAGCAGTTCTTC. V and J are TRBV20-1 and TRBJ2-1; 8 bases match TRBD2. V gave up 1 base and J gave up 6 bases; unmatched junction bases: 8. The CDR3 runs 15 residues. The germline V gene encodes CDR1 DFQATT and CDR2 SNEGSKA (reference sequence).